These 8 T cell receptor beta chains share one sample of origin, sequenced in a study of CD8+ T cells in alopecia areata. As for treatment: oral pan-JAK inhibitor, 5-10 mg twice daily. After isolation, RNA underwent reverse transcription to generate cDNA as the sequencing template. Clones were read by immunoSEQ multiplex PCR, and TCRdb kept only the in-frame ones, dropping some. The sample shows about 76,000 clones, roughly 70% of them seen only once. The specimen was CD8+ T cells sorted from blood, collected at week 24, from a patient treated with tofacitinib. Receptor source: a human donor with alopecia areata.

The genes are TRBV4-1 and TRBJ2-1; possible D gene TRBD1, 5 bases. The CDR3 has 13 amino acids. CDR1 is MGHRA, CDR2 YSYEKL, per germline. Trimming removed 1 base from V and 10 bases from J, with 11 bases in between. The DNA of the CDR3 is TGCGCCAGCAGCCAAGTTATGCAGGGAGAGCAGTTCTTC. Translation gives CASSQVMQGEQFF.

This clone was seen only once. The rearrangement links TRBV25-1 to TRBJ2-7; D possibly corresponds to TRBD1 (6 bases). This CDR3 has 14 amino acids. Germline values: CDR1 MGHDK, CDR2 SYGVNS. Trimming shortened V by 2 bases and J by 1 base, and 9 bases separated the two germline ends. In DNA form, the CDR3 reads TGTGCCAGCAGTGAAGTAGGACAGTCCTACGAGCAGTACTTC. Its protein product is CASSEVGQSYEQYF.

The V call is TRBV5-6, the J call TRBJ2-2; D remains ambiguous. The CDR3 length is 11 residues. V was trimmed by 4 bases and J by 4 bases, leaving 2 bases between them. The germline CDR1 and CDR2 sequences are SGHDT and YYEEEE. CDR3 sequence reads: CASSITGELFF. As DNA, the CDR3 is TGTGCCAGCAGCATCACCGGGGAGCTGTTTTTT.

The chain uses TRBV1 and TRBJ1-1. TRBV1 represents a pseudogene. The CDR3 is 18 amino acids. Here the CDR3 reads CTSSRRMSGCGWGTEAFF. The DNA for the CDR3 is TGCACCAGCAGCCGCCGGATGTCAGGCTGCGGATGGGGCACTGAAGCTTTCTTT.

This rearrangement joins TRBV7-6 to TRBJ2-6; D gene uncertain. V shed 7 bases and J shed 0 bases, with 19 bases lying between them. CDR1 and CDR2 from the germline V gene are SGHVS and FNYEAQ. The CDR3 has 18 residues. This CDR3 reads CASTPTGATTSGANVLTF. The CDR3, as DNA: TGTGCCAGCACCCCAACTGGAGCCACTACCTCTGGGGCCAACGTCCTGACTTTC.

CDR3 protein: CASSIEWGNEQFF. The CDR3, as DNA: TGTGCCAGCAGCATAGAGTGGGGAAATGAGCAGTTCTTC. The V gene is TRBV9, the J gene TRBJ2-1; D remains ambiguous. Germline-derived CDR1 and CDR2 are SGDLS and YYNGEE. Trimming shortened V by 4 bases and J by 7 bases, and 12 bases separated the two germline ends. The CDR3 is 13 residues long.

This chain links TRBV27 with TRBJ1-5, with 7 positions matching TRBD1. In germline, CDR1 is MNHEY, CDR2 SMNVEV (reference sequence). Losses at the gene ends were 4 bases for V and 0 bases for J; bases not matched to a gene: 6. The CDR3 contains 16 residues. DNA for the CDR3: TGTGCCAGCAGTTCAACGACAGGGTTTAGCAATCAGCCCCAGCATTTT. Translation: CASSSTTGFSNQPQHF.

This clone was detected a few times. CDR3 sequence (DNA): TGTGCCAGCAGTTATTATAGCGGGAGGACAGATACGCAGTATTTT. Encoded protein: CASSYYSGRTDTQYF. The chain uses TRBV6-6 and TRBJ2-3, with 10 bases that match TRBD2. The CDR3 loop spans 15 amino acids. With V trimmed by 3 bases and J by 3 bases, 3 bases remained unmatched. The germline CDR1 and CDR2 sequences are MNHNY and SVGAGI (reference sequence).